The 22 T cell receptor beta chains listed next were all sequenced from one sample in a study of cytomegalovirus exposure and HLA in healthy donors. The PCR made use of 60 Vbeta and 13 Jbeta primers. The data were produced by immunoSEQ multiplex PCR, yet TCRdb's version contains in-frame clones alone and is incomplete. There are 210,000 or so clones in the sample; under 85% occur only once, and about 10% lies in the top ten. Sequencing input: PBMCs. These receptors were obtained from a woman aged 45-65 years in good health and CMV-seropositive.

The CDR3 spells CASRDRENTEAFF. As DNA, the CDR3 is TGTGCCAGTCGGGACAGGGAGAACACTGAAGCTTTCTTT. The chain recombines TRBV19 with TRBJ1-1; TRBD1 aligns across 9 bases. Germline CDR1 reads LNHDA; CDR2 reads SQIVND (reference sequence). This CDR3 is 13 amino acids long. The ends lost 8 bases at V and 1 base at J; junction bases unmatched: 2.

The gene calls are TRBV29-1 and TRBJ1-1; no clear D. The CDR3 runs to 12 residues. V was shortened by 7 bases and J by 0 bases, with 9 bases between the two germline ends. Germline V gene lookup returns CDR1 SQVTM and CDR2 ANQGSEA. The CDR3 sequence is CSGRPMNTEAFF. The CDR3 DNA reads TGCAGCGGGAGGCCGATGAACACTGAAGCTTTCTTT.

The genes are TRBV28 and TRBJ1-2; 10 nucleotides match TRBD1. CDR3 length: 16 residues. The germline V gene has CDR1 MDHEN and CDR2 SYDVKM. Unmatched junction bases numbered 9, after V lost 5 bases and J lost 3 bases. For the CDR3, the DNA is TGTGCCAGCAGTCCCCGGACAGGGGGTAGTTACTATGGCTACACCTTC. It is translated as CASSPRTGGSYYGYTF.

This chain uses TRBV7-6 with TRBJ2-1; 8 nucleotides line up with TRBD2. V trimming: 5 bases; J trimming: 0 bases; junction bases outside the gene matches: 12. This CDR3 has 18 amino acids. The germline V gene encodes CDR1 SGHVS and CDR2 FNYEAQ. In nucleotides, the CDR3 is TGTGCCAGCAGCACCCCACCGGGACTAGGCGGCTCCTACAATGAGCAGTTCTTC. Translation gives CASSTPPGLGGSYNEQFF.

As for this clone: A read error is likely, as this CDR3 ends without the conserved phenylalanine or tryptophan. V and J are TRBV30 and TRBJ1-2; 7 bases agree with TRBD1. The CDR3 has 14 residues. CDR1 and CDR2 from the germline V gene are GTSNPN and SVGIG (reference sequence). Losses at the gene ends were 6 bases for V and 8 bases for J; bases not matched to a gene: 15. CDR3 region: CACPATGVVGGYTL. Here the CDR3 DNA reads TGTGCCTGCCCGGCAACAGGGGTAGTAGGGGGCTACACCCTC.

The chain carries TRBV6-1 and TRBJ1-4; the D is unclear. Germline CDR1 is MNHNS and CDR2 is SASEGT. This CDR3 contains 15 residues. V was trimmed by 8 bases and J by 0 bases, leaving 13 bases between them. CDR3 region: CASGPPNPTNEKLFF. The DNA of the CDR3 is TGTGCCAGCGGGCCACCAAATCCAACTAATGAAAAACTGTTTTTT.

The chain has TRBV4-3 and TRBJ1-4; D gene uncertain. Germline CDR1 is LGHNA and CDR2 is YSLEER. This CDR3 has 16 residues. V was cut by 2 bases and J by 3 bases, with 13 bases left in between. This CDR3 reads CASSQRLAPPNEKLFF. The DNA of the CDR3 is TGCGCCAGCAGCCAACGACTGGCACCCCCTAATGAAAAACTGTTTTTT.

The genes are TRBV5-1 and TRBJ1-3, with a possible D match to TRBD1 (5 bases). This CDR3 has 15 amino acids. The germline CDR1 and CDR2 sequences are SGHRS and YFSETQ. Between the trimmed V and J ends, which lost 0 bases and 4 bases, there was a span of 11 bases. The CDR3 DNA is TGCGCCAGCAGCTTGGACGGGGGATCGGGAAACACCATATATTTT. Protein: CASSLDGGSGNTIYF.

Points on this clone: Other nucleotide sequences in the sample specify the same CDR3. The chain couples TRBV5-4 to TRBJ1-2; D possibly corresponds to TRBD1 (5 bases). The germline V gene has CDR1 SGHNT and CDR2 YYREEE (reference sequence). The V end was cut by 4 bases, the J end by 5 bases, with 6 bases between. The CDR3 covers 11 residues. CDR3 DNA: TGTGCCAGCAGCCGGGGGTATGGCTACACCTTC. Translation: CASSRGYGYTF.

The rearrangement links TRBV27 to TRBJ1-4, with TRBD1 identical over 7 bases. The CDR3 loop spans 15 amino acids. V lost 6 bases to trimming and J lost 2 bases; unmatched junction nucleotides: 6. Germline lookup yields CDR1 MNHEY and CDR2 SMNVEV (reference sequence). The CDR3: CASSPQGETNEKLFF. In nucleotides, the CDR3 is TGTGCCAGCAGCCCCCAGGGGGAGACTAATGAAAAACTGTTTTTT.

CDR3 nucleotide sequence: TGCAGCGCCCGGGGGGGCCTCGACACCGGGGAGCTGTTTTTT. Encoded protein: CSARGGLDTGELFF. The rearrangement joins TRBV29-1 to TRBJ2-2, with 8 bases matching TRBD2. With V trimmed by 7 bases and J by 3 bases, 7 bases remained unmatched. CDR1 is SQVTM, CDR2 ANQGSEA, per germline. The CDR3 has 14 amino acids.

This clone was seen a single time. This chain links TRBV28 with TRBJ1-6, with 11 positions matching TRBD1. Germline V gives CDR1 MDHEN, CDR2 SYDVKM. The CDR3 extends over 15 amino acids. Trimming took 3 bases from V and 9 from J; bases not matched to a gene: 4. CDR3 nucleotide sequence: TGTGCCAGCAGTTTTGTCGGGACAGGGGGTTCACCCCTCCACTTT. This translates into CASSFVGTGGSPLHF.

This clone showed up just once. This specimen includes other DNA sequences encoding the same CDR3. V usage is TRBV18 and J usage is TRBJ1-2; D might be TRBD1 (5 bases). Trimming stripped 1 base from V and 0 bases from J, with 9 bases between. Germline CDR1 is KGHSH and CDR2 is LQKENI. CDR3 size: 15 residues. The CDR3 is CASSPQYRPNYGYTF. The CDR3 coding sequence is TGTGCCAGCTCACCACAATACAGGCCTAACTATGGCTACACCTTC.

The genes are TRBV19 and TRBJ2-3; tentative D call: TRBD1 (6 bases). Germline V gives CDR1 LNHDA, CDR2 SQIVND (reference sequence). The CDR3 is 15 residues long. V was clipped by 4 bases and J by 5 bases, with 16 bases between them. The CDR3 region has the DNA TGTGCCAGTAGTACAGGACAGATAGTAAAAGATACGCAGTATTTT. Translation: CASSTGQIVKDTQYF.

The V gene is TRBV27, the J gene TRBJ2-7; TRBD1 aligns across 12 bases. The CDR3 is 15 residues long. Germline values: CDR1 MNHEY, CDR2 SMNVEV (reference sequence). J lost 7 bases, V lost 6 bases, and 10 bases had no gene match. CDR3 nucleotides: TGTGCCAGCAGCCCACAGGGACAGGGGGCTTCAGAGCAGTACTTC. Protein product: CASSPQGQGASEQYF.

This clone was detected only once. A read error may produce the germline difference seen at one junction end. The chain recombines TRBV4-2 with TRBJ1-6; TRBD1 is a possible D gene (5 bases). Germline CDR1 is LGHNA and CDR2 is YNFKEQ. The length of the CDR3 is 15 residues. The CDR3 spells CASSQDRDYNSPLHF. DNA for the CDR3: TGTGCCAGCAGCCAAGATAGGGACTATAATTCCCCCCTCCACTTT.

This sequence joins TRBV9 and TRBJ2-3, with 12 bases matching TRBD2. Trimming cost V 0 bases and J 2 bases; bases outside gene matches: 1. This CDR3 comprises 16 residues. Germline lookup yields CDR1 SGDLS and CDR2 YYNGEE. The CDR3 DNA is TGTGCCAGCAGCGTAGGACTAGCGGGGGTCACAGATACGCAGTATTTT. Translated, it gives CASSVGLAGVTDTQYF.

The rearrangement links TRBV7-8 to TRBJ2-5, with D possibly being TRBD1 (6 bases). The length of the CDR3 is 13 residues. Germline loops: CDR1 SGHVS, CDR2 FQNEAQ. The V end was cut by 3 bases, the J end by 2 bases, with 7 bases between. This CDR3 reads CASSFDRQETQYF. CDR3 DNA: TGTGCCAGCAGCTTCGACAGGCAAGAGACCCAGTACTTC.

CDR3 sequence reads: CASSKDRALPNTEAFF. The CDR3 DNA follows: TGCGCCAGCAGCAAGGACAGGGCACTCCCGAACACTGAAGCTTTCTTT. V gene TRBV5-1 combines with J gene TRBJ1-1, with TRBD1 matching 8 bases. Germline CDR1 is SGHRS and CDR2 is YFSETQ. This CDR3 region has 16 residues. After removal of 4 bases from V and 1 base from J, the junction contained 9 bases not matched to a gene.

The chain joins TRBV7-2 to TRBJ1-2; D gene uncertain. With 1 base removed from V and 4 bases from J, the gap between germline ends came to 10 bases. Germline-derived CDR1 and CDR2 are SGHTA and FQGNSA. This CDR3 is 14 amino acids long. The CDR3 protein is CASSLDGSVYGYTF. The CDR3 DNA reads TGTGCCAGCAGCTTAGACGGTTCGGTCTATGGCTACACCTTC.

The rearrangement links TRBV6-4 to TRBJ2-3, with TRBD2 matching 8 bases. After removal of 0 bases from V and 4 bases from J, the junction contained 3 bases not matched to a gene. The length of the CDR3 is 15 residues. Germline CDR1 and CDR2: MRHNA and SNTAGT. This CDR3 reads CASSDSTGGPDTQYF. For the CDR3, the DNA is TGTGCCAGCAGTGACTCGACGGGGGGGCCAGATACGCAGTATTTT.

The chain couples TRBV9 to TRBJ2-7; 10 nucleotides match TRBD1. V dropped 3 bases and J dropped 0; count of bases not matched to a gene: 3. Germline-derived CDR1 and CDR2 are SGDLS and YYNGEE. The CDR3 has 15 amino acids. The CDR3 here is CASSAGQGSSYEQYF. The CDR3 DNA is TGTGCCAGCAGCGCGGGACAGGGGTCCTCCTACGAGCAGTACTTC.